This is a list of T cell receptor beta chains from one sample in a study of shared clonotypes between healthy human individuals. Measured with immunoSEQ multiplex PCR; TCRdb has only the in-frame clones, and not every one. This sample carries 2.3 million or so clones, roughly 93% of them seen once, and the ten largest clones take 0.39%. Sequencing used naive CD4+ T cells from PBMCs. The receptor source for this set is a man younger than 35 in good health. Some clones in this sample may be carry-over from other donors' samples. CDR3s include the opening cysteine and the closing phenylalanine or tryptophan. A D gene is named only where the DNA matches it firmly. Only some rows state a clone size, as once, few, many or a class for expanded clones.

D,V,size,J,CDR3,DNA
TRBD2,TRBV2,once,TRBJ2-1,CASSWTSGRVGEQFF,TGTGCCAGCAGTTGGACTAGCGGGAGAGTCGGTGAGCAGTTCTTC
NA,TRBV14,NA,TRBJ2-1,CASRNSAGREQFF,TGTGCCAGCAGGAATTCTGCGGGACGAGAGCAGTTCTTC
TRBD2,TRBV7-8,NA,TRBJ2-3,CASSLRLAGVDTQYF,TGTGCCAGCAGCTTGCGACTAGCGGGGGTCGATACGCAGTATTTT
TRBD2,TRBV5-1,NA,TRBJ2-4,CASSLVSSGGVNIQYF,TGCGCCAGCAGCTTGGTTAGTTCGGGAGGTGTAAACATTCAGTACTTC
NA,TRBV28,NA,TRBJ1-3,CASSPGLGYGNTIYF,TGTGCCAGCAGTCCCGGGCTAGGGTACGGAAACACCATATATTTT
NA,TRBV29-1,NA,TRBJ2-5,CSGSGALGETQYF,TGCAGCGGCTCGGGAGCCTTGGGGGAGACCCAGTACTTC
NA,TRBV2,once,TRBJ1-5,CASSGGGVRNQPQHF,TGTGCCAGCAGTGGAGGCGGGGTTCGCAATCAGCCCCAGCATTTT
TRBD1,TRBV28,NA,TRBJ1-1,CAIQGAGNTEAFF,TGTGCCATACAGGGGGCCGGGAACACTGAAGCTTTCTTT
NA,TRBV11-2,NA,TRBJ2-1,CASSFLGSGYNEQFF,TGTGCCAGCAGCTTTTTGGGGAGCGGTTACAATGAGCAGTTCTTC
TRBD1,TRBV6-6,NA,TRBJ2-7,CASSYGQGSSYEQYF,TGTGCCAGCAGTTATGGACAGGGGTCTTCCTACGAGCAGTACTTC
TRBD2,TRBV7-6,NA,TRBJ2-5,CASSLGSSGIGETQYF,TGTGCCAGCAGCTTAGGTAGTAGCGGGATTGGGGAGACCCAGTACTTC
TRBD2,TRBV25-1,NA,TRBJ2-7,CASRRLAVISYEQYF,TGTGCCAGCAGGCGGCTAGCGGTAATCAGCTACGAGCAGTACTTC
TRBD2,TRBV7-9,NA,TRBJ2-4,CASSLGTSGLSVKNIQYF,TGTGCCAGCAGCCTCGGGACTAGCGGGTTGAGTGTCAAAAACATTCAGTACTTC
NA,TRBV5-1,NA,TRBJ2-2,CASSLVQGGTGELFF,TGCGCCAGCAGCTTGGTTCAGGGAGGCACCGGGGAGCTGTTTTTT
NA,TRBV6-1,few,TRBJ1-5,CASSEGTSSNQPQHF,TGTGCCAGCAGTGAAGGGACATCCAGCAATCAGCCCCAGCATTTT
TRBD1,TRBV29-1,NA,TRBJ2-2,CSVEAGRGRTGELFF,TGCAGCGTTGAGGCCGGCAGGGGGCGCACCGGGGAGCTGTTTTTT
NA,TRBV11-2,NA,TRBJ1-2,CASSLEVSRGVGGYTF,TGTGCCAGCAGCTTAGAGGTTTCAAGGGGAGTAGGTGGCTACACCTTC
NA,TRBV2,NA,TRBJ2-7,CASSEMAGMFYEQYF,TGTGCCAGCAGTGAAATGGCGGGGATGTTCTACGAGCAGTACTTC
NA,TRBV18,NA,TRBJ2-7,CASSPLGVGYEQYF,TGTGCCAGCTCACCTTTGGGAGTAGGTTACGAGCAGTACTTC
TRBD1,TRBV11-1,NA,TRBJ2-7,CASSSRDRGLGVNF,TGTGCCAGCAGCTCTAGGGACAGGGGACTAGGGGTGAACTTC
NA,TRBV5-1,few,TRBJ2-5,CASSSGTVGETQYF,TGCGCCAGCAGCTCGGGGACGGTGGGCGAGACCCAGTACTTC
NA,TRBV7-6,NA,TRBJ2-7,CASTPRQDTRVEQYF,TGTGCCAGCACCCCGCGGCAGGACACCCGAGTCGAGCAGTACTTC
NA,TRBV2,NA,TRBJ1-5,CASSRTGIPHQPQHF,TGTGCCAGCAGTCGAACAGGGATCCCACATCAGCCCCAGCATTTT
NA,TRBV6-1,once,TRBJ1-1,CASRFVRGGWTEAFF,TGTGCCAGTCGCTTCGTCCGGGGGGGGTGGACTGAAGCTTTCTTT
NA,TRBV7-2,NA,TRBJ1-5,CASSRGINSNQPQHF,TGTGCCAGCAGCCGCGGTATCAATAGCAATCAGCCCCAGCATTTT
NA,TRBV6-1,NA,TRBJ1-3,CASSVVERNTIYF,TGTGCCAGCAGTGTAGTGGAGAGAAACACCATATATTTT
TRBD1,TRBV7-9,NA,TRBJ1-2,CASSSTVGDRGKTNYGYTF,TGTGCCAGCAGCTCAACGGTGGGGGACAGGGGGAAGACTAACTATGGCTACACCTTC
NA,TRBV30,NA,TRBJ1-1,CAWTNRKNTEAFF,TGTGCCTGGACCAACAGGAAAAACACTGAAGCTTTCTTT
TRBD1,TRBV19,NA,TRBJ1-5,CASTQLGGTAINQPQHF,TGTGCCAGTACCCAACTGGGGGGGACAGCCATCAATCAGCCCCAGCATTTT
TRBD2,TRBV28,NA,TRBJ2-7,CASRGGVYEQYF,TGTGCCAGCAGGGGGGGGGTCTACGAGCAGTACTTC
TRBD2,TRBV5-1,NA,TRBJ2-7,CASSWGTSGTFSYEQYF,TGCGCCAGCAGCTGGGGGACTAGCGGGACCTTCTCCTACGAGCAGTACTTC
TRBD2,TRBV25-1,NA,TRBJ2-7,CASRGTRSYEQYF,TGTGCCAGCAGGGGGACTAGGTCCTACGAGCAGTACTTC
NA,TRBV4-1,NA,TRBJ1-3,CASSLFESSGNTIYF,TGCGCCAGCAGCCTCTTCGAGAGCTCTGGAAACACCATATATTTT
NA,TRBV19,NA,TRBJ2-7,CASSIAGRPYEQYF,TGTGCCAGTAGTATAGCAGGGCGTCCCTACGAGCAGTACTTC
NA,TRBV6-6,NA,TRBJ1-1,CASSYAMEGAEAFF,TGTGCCAGCAGTTACGCGATGGAAGGGGCTGAAGCTTTCTTT
NA,TRBV29-1,NA,TRBJ2-1,CSVSSGTLGGNEQFF,TGCAGCGTCTCCTCCGGGACCCTGGGAGGCAATGAGCAGTTCTTC
TRBD1,TRBV28,NA,TRBJ1-3,CASPDRGGNTIYF,TGTGCCAGCCCAGACAGGGGAGGAAACACCATATATTTT
TRBD2,TRBV9,NA,TRBJ2-7,CASSEGLAVSYEQYF,TGTGCCAGCAGCGAGGGACTAGCGGTTTCCTACGAGCAGTACTTC
TRBD2,TRBV2,NA,TRBJ2-1,CASSRAASGAYNEQFF,TGTGCCAGCAGTCGGGCCGCTAGCGGTGCCTACAATGAGCAGTTCTTC
TRBD2,TRBV4-1,NA,TRBJ2-2,CASSPGTTNTGELFF,TGCGCCAGCAGCCCCGGGACTACCAACACCGGGGAGCTGTTTTTT
NA,TRBV10-1,NA,TRBJ2-7,CASSESPAPTYEQYF,TGCGCCAGCAGTGAGTCGCCGGCCCCGACCTACGAGCAGTACTTC
NA,TRBV29-1,NA,TRBJ1-1,CSVATYTEAFF,TGCAGCGTCGCGACCTACACTGAAGCTTTCTTT
NA,TRBV2,NA,TRBJ2-3,CASRTLGAPTDTQYF,TGTGCCAGCAGGACCCTGGGAGCCCCTACAGATACGCAGTATTTT
TRBD1,TRBV6-5,NA,TRBJ2-7,CASSLRDRGDEQYF,TGTGCCAGCAGTCTCCGGGACAGGGGTGACGAGCAGTACTTC
TRBD2,TRBV2,once,TRBJ2-4,CASSGETGGRGNIQYF,TGTGCCAGCTCCGGGGAAACGGGAGGGCGAGGAAACATTCAGTACTTC
TRBD1,TRBV6-4,NA,TRBJ1-4,CASSEGTGGDEKLFF,TGTGCCAGCAGTGAAGGGACAGGGGGCGATGAAAAACTGTTTTTT
NA,TRBV9,NA,TRBJ2-3,CASSVGGRQGTDTQYF,TGTGCCAGCAGCGTAGGTGGGCGACAAGGCACAGATACGCAGTATTTT
TRBD1,TRBV5-4,NA,TRBJ1-3,CASSSTTRGQFGYTIYF,TGTGCCAGCAGCTCGACGACCAGGGGGCAATTCGGTTACACCATATATTTT
NA,TRBV5-1,NA,TRBJ1-4,CASSLLGTPDEKLFF,TGCGCCAGCAGCCTCTTAGGTACCCCAGACGAAAAACTGTTTTTT
NA,TRBV9,NA,TRBJ1-2,CASSVGGYHYGYTF,TGTGCCAGCAGCGTTGGCGGATACCACTATGGCTACACCTTC
NA,TRBV6-5,few,TRBJ1-2,CASSPRTANYGYTF,TGTGCCAGCAGTCCCCGGACAGCAAACTATGGCTACACCTTC
TRBD1,TRBV5-1,NA,TRBJ1-1,CASSSTGTDTEAFF,TGCGCCAGCAGCTCTACCGGGACAGATACTGAAGCTTTCTTT
NA,TRBV10-3,NA,TRBJ1-5,CAISESPGRGQPQHF,TGTGCCATCAGTGAGTCCCCAGGGCGAGGGCAGCCCCAGCATTTT